These 25 T cell receptor beta chains came from one sample sequenced in a study of CD8+ T cells in alopecia areata. RNA was extracted and reverse transcribed into cDNA as the sequencing template. Repertoires were generated with immunoSEQ multiplex PCR, while TCRdb's copy carries only in-frame clones and drops some. Among about 120,000 clones listed, about 50% were seen once. The sample consisted of CD8+ T cells sorted from blood, taken at week 0. All receptors come from a human donor with alopecia areata.

The CDR3 DNA follows: TGTGCCAGCAGCTTAGGGCAGCCCTACGAGCAGTACTTC. It specifies CASSLGQPYEQYF. The J gene is TRBJ2-7, the V gene TRBV13; no reliable D call. V lost 0 bases, J lost 2 bases, and 5 bases lay in between. The CDR3 has 13 amino acids. Germline CDR1 and CDR2: PRHDT and FYEKMQ (reference sequence).

J is TRBJ2-3 and V is TRBV7-2; D remains ambiguous. Germline lookup yields CDR1 SGHTA and CDR2 FQGNSA. This CDR3 is built from 15 residues. Trimming stripped 5 bases from V and 4 bases from J, with 16 bases between. CDR3: CASSPAGSQADTQYF. In nucleotides, the CDR3 is TGTGCCAGCAGCCCAGCCGGGTCTCAGGCAGATACGCAGTATTTT.

In this sample, this clone turned up a few times. The chain links TRBV9 to TRBJ2-3; D possibly matches TRBD1 or TRBD2 (5 bases each). CDR3 size: 15 residues. The germline gives CDR1 SGDLS, CDR2 YYNGEE. Trimming stripped 3 bases from V and 4 bases from J, with 15 bases between. This CDR3 is CASSGDGYHSDTQYF. In DNA, the CDR3 is TGTGCCAGCAGCGGGGACGGGTATCATTCAGATACGCAGTATTTT.

The V and J genes are TRBV6-4 and TRBJ2-5, with a possible D match to TRBD2 (5 bases). CDR3 size: 17 residues. With 7 bases removed from V and 4 bases from J, the gap between germline ends came to 25 bases. Germline-derived CDR1 and CDR2 are MRHNA and SNTAGT. The CDR3 nucleotides read TGTGCCAGCAACGACGGAGGTTCTAGCCTGGTCCGAGAGACCCAGTACTTC. It specifies CASNDGGSSLVRETQYF.

The rearrangement links TRBV7-2 to TRBJ2-2, with D tentatively TRBD1 or TRBD2 (5 bases each). With 4 bases removed from V and 4 bases from J, the gap between germline ends came to 13 bases. The CDR3 runs 15 residues. The germline V gene has CDR1 SGHTA and CDR2 FQGNSA. Here the CDR3 reads CASSYSGTGTGELFF. The CDR3 DNA sequence: TGTGCCAGCAGCTACTCCGGGACGGGCACCGGGGAGCTGTTTTTT.

The chain employs TRBV9 and TRBJ2-7; D not certain. CDR1 and CDR2 (germline): SGDLS, YYNGEE. This CDR3 comprises 14 residues. With 0 bases removed from V and 0 bases from J, the gap between germline ends came to 7 bases. CDR3 sequence reads: CASSVGADSYEQYF. The CDR3 DNA reads as TGTGCCAGCAGCGTAGGGGCGGACTCCTACGAGCAGTACTTC. The variable domain in full, completed from reference TRBV9 and TRBJ2-7, reads DSGVTQTPKHLITATGQRVTLRCSPRSGDLSVYWYQQSLDQGLQFLIQYYNGEERAKGNILERFSAQQFPDLHSELNLSSLELGDSALYFCASSVGADSYEQYFGPGTRLTVT.

V is TRBV6-5 and J is TRBJ1-2; D possibly corresponds to TRBD1 (5 bases). The CDR3 contains 13 residues. Per germline, CDR1 MNHEY and CDR2 SVGAGI. Trimming left V 6 bases short and J 2 bases short, with 10 bases between. The CDR3 region is CASSMTENYGYTF. CDR3 nucleotides: TGTGCCAGCAGCATGACAGAAAACTATGGCTACACCTTC.

The sample holds a few counts of this clone. The chain recombines TRBV29-1 with TRBJ2-1, with no clear D. Germline lookup yields CDR1 SQVTM and CDR2 ANQGSEA. The CDR3 covers 11 residues. V was pared by 4 bases and J by 5 bases, with 6 bases between. As DNA, the CDR3 is TGCAGCGTTGTCCCCGACAATGAGCAGTTCTTC. Residues: CSVVPDNEQFF.

CDR3 coding DNA: TGCGCCAGCAGCCGATTGAGTCCCTACGAGCAGTACTTC. Its protein is CASSRLSPYEQYF. V is TRBV4-1 and J is TRBJ2-7; D call uncertain. The V gene's germline CDR1 is MGHRA and CDR2 YSYEKL. Between the trimmed V and J ends, which lost 4 bases and 2 bases, there was a span of 9 bases. The CDR3 spans 13 residues.

For this clone: The identical CDR3 is also encoded by other nucleotide sequences in the sample. J is TRBJ1-1 and V is TRBV30; a weak D match, TRBD1 (5 bases). Per germline, CDR1 GTSNPN and CDR2 SVGIG (reference sequence). V was pared by 3 bases and J by 5 bases, with 7 bases between. The CDR3 is 11 residues long. CDR3 sequence reads: CAWRGRTEAFF. Written as DNA, the CDR3 is TGTGCCTGGAGGGGACGGACTGAAGCTTTCTTT. The variable domain in full, completed from reference TRBV30 and TRBJ1-1, reads SQTIHQWPATLVQPVGSPLSLECTVEGTSNPNLYWYRQAAGRGLQLLFYSVGIGQISSEVPQNLSASRPQDRQFILSSKKLLLSDSGFYLCAWRGRTEAFFGQGTRLTVV.

This clone occurred a few times. The V gene is TRBV2, the J gene TRBJ2-6; 7 bases match TRBD1. From germline, CDR1 is SNHLY and CDR2 FYNNEI. CDR3 length: 16 residues. Trimming took 8 bases from V and 0 from J; bases not matched to a gene: 7. The CDR3 sequence is CASCGQDFSGANVLTF. As DNA, the CDR3 is TGTGCCAGCTGCGGACAGGACTTCTCTGGGGCCAACGTCCTGACTTTC.

The rearrangement links TRBV29-1 to TRBJ2-2, with 11 bases fitting TRBD2. With V trimmed by 4 bases and J by 2 bases, 6 bases remained unmatched. CDR1 is SQVTM and CDR2 is ANQGSEA in the germline V gene. This CDR3 is built from 16 residues. The CDR3 nucleotides are TGCAGCGTTGCTCCTAGCGGGGGGCCAAACACCGGGGAGCTGTTTTTT. Translated: CSVAPSGGPNTGELFF.

The chain couples TRBV2 to TRBJ1-2; D remains unclear. V dropped 8 bases and J dropped 4 bases, with 11 bases sitting between them. This CDR3 is built from 12 residues. The germline CDR1 and CDR2 sequences are SNHLY and FYNNEI. The CDR3 here is CASVHSGYGYTF. CDR3 sequence (DNA): TGTGCCAGCGTACACAGCGGCTATGGCTACACCTTC.

The V call is TRBV27, the J call TRBJ2-5; D not resolved. Germline V CDR1 and CDR2: MNHEY, SMNVEV (reference sequence). V dropped 7 bases and J dropped 1 base, with 7 bases sitting between them. This CDR3 is 12 amino acids long. The CDR3 DNA reads TGTGCCAGCACCGGGCCCCAAGAGACCCAGTACTTC. Protein sequence: CASTGPQETQYF.

Here the CDR3 DNA reads TGTGCCAGCAGCCCCCCAGGGGCCGGAAACACCATATATTTT. Its translation is CASSPPGAGNTIYF. The rearrangement joins TRBV9 to TRBJ1-3, with D possibly TRBD1 on 6 matching bases. Trimming left V 4 bases short and J 4 bases short, with 12 bases between. In germline, CDR1 is SGDLS, CDR2 YYNGEE. This CDR3 has 14 amino acids.

This clone was seen only a few times. The chain uses TRBV19 and TRBJ1-2; 7 nucleotides align to TRBD1. This CDR3 has 15 amino acids. Germline loops: CDR1 LNHDA, CDR2 SQIVND (reference sequence). V gave up 3 bases and J gave up 2 bases; unmatched junction bases: 6. Written as DNA, the CDR3 is TGTGCCAGTAGTATGTTTGGACAGGAGAACTATGGCTACACCTTC. As protein: CASSMFGQENYGYTF.

The chain carries TRBV4-1 and TRBJ1-1; D gene uncertain. This CDR3 spans 14 amino acids. Germline V gene lookup returns CDR1 MGHRA and CDR2 YSYEKL. V gave up 0 bases and J gave up 5 bases, with 10 bases separating them. CDR3 in amino acids: CASSQDSVGTEAFF. CDR3 nucleotide sequence: TGCGCCAGCAGCCAAGACTCCGTAGGGACTGAAGCTTTCTTT.

The CDR3 nucleotides are TGTGCCAGCCTGGGACAGGGTCGATTTCTTTACAATGAGCAGTTCTTC. Amino acid sequence: CASLGQGRFLYNEQFF. The gene calls are TRBV2 and TRBJ2-1; 9 nucleotides agree with TRBD1. The V and J ends lost 8 bases and 4 bases, in that order; junction bases with no gene match: 12. This CDR3 comprises 16 residues. In germline, CDR1 is SNHLY, CDR2 FYNNEI.

The table lists this clone with a few counts. The gene calls are TRBV4-2 and TRBJ2-7; TRBD1 matches 8 bases. The CDR3 has 15 amino acids. With 4 bases clipped from V and 2 bases from J, the junction kept 7 bases outside the gene matches. Germline V lookup: CDR1 LGHNA, CDR2 YNFKEQ. In nucleotides, the CDR3 is TGTGCCAGCAGCCTCATCGGGACAGGTCCCTACGAGCAGTACTTC. It is translated as CASSLIGTGPYEQYF.

This clone was seen just once. The rearrangement links TRBV6-1 to TRBJ2-5; D unresolved. Germline assignment: CDR1 MNHNS and CDR2 SASEGT. V dropped 8 bases and J dropped 1 base, with 11 bases sitting between them. The CDR3 has 13 residues. The CDR3 sequence: CASRAGRQETQYF. CDR3 nucleotides: TGTGCCAGCCGGGCCGGACGCCAAGAGACCCAGTACTTC.

The sample holds a few counts of this clone. The chain joins TRBV7-9 to TRBJ1-4; perhaps TRBD1 as D (5 bases). This CDR3 spans 15 amino acids. V was pared by 3 bases and J by 5 bases, with 13 bases between. CDR1 is SEHNR and CDR2 is FQNEAQ in the germline V gene (reference sequence). The DNA for the CDR3 is TGTGCCAGCAGCTTGTTTCAGGGCTTGAATGAAAAACTGTTTTTT. This gives the protein CASSLFQGLNEKLFF.

V is TRBV6-5 and J is TRBJ2-1, with D possibly being TRBD1 (5 bases). Per germline, CDR1 MNHEY and CDR2 SVGAGI. Deletions cut 0 bases from V and 9 bases from J, with 9 bases between. This CDR3 is built from 13 residues. This CDR3 reads CASSYSGVTEQFF. The CDR3 DNA sequence: TGTGCCAGCAGTTACTCAGGGGTCACTGAGCAGTTCTTC.

This clone was recorded only once. The J gene is TRBJ1-5, the V gene TRBV27; D not resolved. Per the germline V gene, CDR1 is MNHEY and CDR2 is SMNVEV (reference sequence). CDR3 size: 14 residues. V shed 3 bases and J shed 0 bases, with 6 bases lying between them. CDR3 region: CASSLGSSNQPQHF. DNA of the CDR3: TGTGCCAGCAGTTTGGGCAGTAGCAATCAGCCCCAGCATTTT.

The gene calls are TRBV27 and TRBJ1-5; a weak D match, TRBD1 (5 bases). The germline V gene has CDR1 MNHEY and CDR2 SMNVEV (reference sequence). The CDR3 covers 13 residues. V dropped 5 bases and J dropped 3 bases, with 8 bases sitting between them. The CDR3 DNA follows: TGTGCCAGCAGTACAGGTTTCAATCAGCCCCAGCATTTT. This translates into CASSTGFNQPQHF.

The chain joins TRBV5-1 to TRBJ1-1; possibly TRBD1 for D (6 bases). V was cut by 6 bases and J by 10 bases, with 25 bases left in between. CDR3 size: 15 residues. CDR1 and CDR2 from the germline V gene are SGHRS and YFSETQ. DNA of the CDR3: TGCGCCAGCACCTCCGAACCAGGGGCCACTCAGCGAGCTTTCTTT. Translated, it gives CASTSEPGATQRAFF.